Listed below are T cell receptor beta chains from one sample, sequenced in a study of CD8+CD57+ T cells in acquired aplastic anemia. TCRdb recomputed calls from the reads with MiXCR, one row per CDR3 protein. Here the sample spans 200,000 to 300,000 distinct CDR3 sequences, around 82% being singletons. Source material: sorted CD4+, CD8+, or CD8+CD57+ T cells (not recorded which) from PBMCs. All receptors derive from a human donor with aplastic anemia. Both conserved end residues are part of each CDR3. D genes are given only for firm matches. Where a row states a size, it is once, few, many or the class of an expanded clone; other rows omit it.

d_gene	abundance	j_gene	v_gene	CDR3nt	CDR3aa
TRBD1	few	TRBJ1-4	TRBV6-5	TGTGCCAGCAAGTTCACAGGGGAGGAGAATGAAAAACTGTTTTTT	CASKFTGEENEKLFF
TRBD1	-	TRBJ1-5	TRBV7-9	TGTGCCGGACAGGCGGCTAGGGAGAATCAGCCCCAGCATTTT	CAGQAARENQPQHF
TRBD1	-	TRBJ2-7	TRBV10-2	TGTGCCAGCAGTAGGTCGGGGACAGGCTACGAGCAGTACTTC	CASSRSGTGYEQYF
-	-	TRBJ2-5	TRBV2	TGTGCCACCGGCGGAGGGGGCGCGCAAGAGACCCATTTTTTC	CATGGGGAQETHFF
TRBD1	-	TRBJ1-6	TRBV12-3/TRBV12-4	TGTGCCAGCAGTTTAAGGGGGCTTGATTCACCCCTCCACTTT	CASSLRGLDSPLHF
-	-	TRBJ1-1	TRBV4-1	TGCGCCAGCAGCCAAGGGTTAGGGAGCGGGCCCTTT	CASSQGLGSGPF
-	-	TRBJ2-5	TRBV5-1	TGCGCCACCAGCATGGCGCAGGGACAAGAGACCCAGTACTTC	CATSMAQGQETQYF
-	-	TRBJ1-4	TRBV19	TGTGCCAGTAGTATAGTACTAGCGATCGGGGATGAAAAACTGTTTTTT	CASSIVLAIGDEKLFF
-	-	TRBJ1-6	TRBV2	TGTGCCAGCAGCGCACAGTGTCATAATCCACCCCACCATTTT	CASSAQCHNPPHHF
TRBD2	few	TRBJ2-3	TRBV19	TGTGCCAGCGGTTACGGGGGGAGAGATGAGCAGTACTTT	CASGYGGRDEQYF
-	-	TRBJ2-3	TRBV5-5	TGTGCCAGCAGCTCACCGGGACTCATGACAGATACGCAGTATTTT	CASSSPGLMTDTQYF
-	-	TRBJ1-2	TRBV5-5	TGTGCCAGCAGCGGGGCACGCGGGTCCTACACCTTC	CASSGARGSYTF
-	-	TRBJ1-1	TRBV7-3	TGTGCCAGCAGCGCGGCGGGGGGGGCGAACAATGAAGCTTTCTTT	CASSAAGGANNEAFF
TRBD2	-	TRBJ2-1	TRBV9	TGTGCCAGCATGGCTAGCGGGGGATACAATGAGCAGTTCTTC	CASMASGGYNEQFF
-	-	TRBJ2-1	TRBV7-8	TGTGCCAGCAGCCTACCGAGAGGTCCCGATACGCAGTATTTC	CASSLPRGPDTQYF
TRBD2	once	TRBJ2-2	TRBV14	TGTGCCAGCAGTTTGGGACTATTAATGGCCGGGGAGCTGTTTTTT	CASSLGLLMAGELFF
-	-	TRBJ1-4	TRBV20-1	TGCAGTGCTAGCATCGGGAGGGCCCACAATGAAAAACTGTTTTTT	CSASIGRAHNEKLFF
TRBD1	-	TRBJ2-5	TRBV9	TGTGCCGCCGGGACAGGGGGTGAGCAAGAGTCTCAGGACTTC	CAAGTGGEQESQDF
-	few	TRBJ2-7	TRBV7-9	TGTGCCAGCAGCGGTCGGGGCCGCGCCTACGAGCAGTACTTC	CASSGRGRAYEQYF
-	-	TRBJ2-7	TRBV7-6	TGTGCCAGCAGCTCGGACAGATTACTTTCACCCCTCCACCAGTACTTC	CASSSDRLLSPLHQYF
TRBD1	-	TRBJ1-1	TRBV7-9	TGTGCCAGCAGCAAGACAGGGAACTCTGAAGCTTTCTTT	CASSKTGNSEAFF
TRBD1	-	TRBJ1-6	TRBV7-8	TGTGCCAGCAGCTTTCATCCAGACGGGACAGCCCTCCACTTT	CASSFHPDGTALHF
TRBD1	-	TRBJ1-5	TRBV7-9	TGTGCCAGACAGGGGGCTAGGGAGACTCAGTACTACGGGTTT	CARQGARETQYYGF
TRBD2	-	TRBJ2-7	TRBV7-2	TGTGCCAGCAGCTTACAGCGGGGAGGATACGAGCAGTACTTC	CASSLQRGGYEQYF
TRBD2	once	TRBJ2-1	TRBV7-9	TGTGCCAGCAGCTGGCAAAGAAGCGGGGGGAGCGCTGAGCAGTTCTTC	CASSWQRSGGSAEQFF
TRBD2	few	TRBJ2-1	TRBV7-3	TGTGCCAGCAGTGATGGGGGGGTTCATGAGCAGCTGTTC	CASSDGGVHEQLF
-	-	TRBJ2-1	TRBV7-3	TGTTCTTGCTGCCCCCGTAGTGAGCAGGGGAATGAGCAGTTCTTC	CSCCPRSEQGNEQFF
-	-	TRBJ2-7	TRBV19	TGTGCCAGTACCGCCGGACTGGGGACCTACGAGCAGTACTTC	CASTAGLGTYEQYF
-	-	TRBJ1-2	TRBV25-1	TGTGCCAGCAGTGAAGGGACATACTATGGCTACACCTTC	CASSEGTYYGYTF